This T cell receptor (beta chain) was documented in a study of beta chain features in type 1 diabetes. Study results and limitations: When VDJ junctions were examined, type 1 diabetes patients showed fewer insertions and more deletions.

A remark on this clone: The antigen is unknown.

V gave up 4 bases and J gave up 0 bases, with 9 bases separating them. Looked up from germline, CDR1 is SGDLS and CDR2 is YYNGEE. The CDR3 loop spans 14 amino acids. Every bit of the isolated RNA underwent reverse transcription, so sequencing read expressed TCRB transcripts. Read counts averaged around 3.5 million for samples of naive, central memory and regulatory T cells. This table comes from immunoSEQ multiplex PCR, and its TCRdb copy is limited to in-frame clones, with some not included. The sample lists around 500,000 clones, about 30% occurring once. The V and J genes are TRBV9 and TRBJ2-3; D is perhaps TRBD2 (6 bases). The sequenced sample consisted of naive CD4+ T cells from blood. The TCR originated in a man younger than 35 in good health. The CDR3, as DNA: TGTGCCAGCAGCTACGGGACTAGCACAGATACGCAGTATTTT. Its protein is CASSYGTSTDTQYF. Filled out from reference TRBV9 and TRBJ2-3, the complete variable domain reads DSGVTQTPKHLITATGQRVTLRCSPRSGDLSVYWYQQSLDQGLQFLIQYYNGEERAKGNILERFSAQQFPDLHSELNLSSLELGDSALYFCASSYGTSTDTQYFGPGTRLTVL.